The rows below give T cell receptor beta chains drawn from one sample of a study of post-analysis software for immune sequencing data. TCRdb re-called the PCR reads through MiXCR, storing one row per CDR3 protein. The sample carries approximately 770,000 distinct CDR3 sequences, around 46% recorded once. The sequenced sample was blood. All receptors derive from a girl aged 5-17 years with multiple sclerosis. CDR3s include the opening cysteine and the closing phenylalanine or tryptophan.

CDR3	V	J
CASSPSGLGFRSYEQYF	TRBV27	TRBJ2-7
CASTGLEADTQYF	TRBV12-5	TRBJ2-3
CASSNRQGDTEAFF	TRBV12-3/TRBV12-4	TRBJ1-1
CASSRREMSQYF	TRBV3-1	TRBJ2-5
CASSLTGLAGGINEQFF	TRBV5-1	TRBJ2-1
CSVEVGVVRNNEQFF	TRBV29-1	TRBJ2-1
CATSDDAVGYNEQFF	TRBV24-1	TRBJ2-1
CATSDFGTSAHNEQFF	TRBV24-1	TRBJ2-1
CSASGRLAGQETQYF	TRBV20-1	TRBJ2-5
CSARGPLAGTYEQYF	TRBV20-1	TRBJ2-7
CASSYSASGGTDTQYF	TRBV6-2/TRBV6-3	TRBJ2-3
CASGGSYYYGYTF	TRBV25-1	TRBJ1-2